This T cell receptor beta chain was recorded in a study of blood T cell repertoires in COVID-19. For the study at large: Acute and convalescent COVID-19 samples came from the United States, Italy and Spain. The analysed material was cDNA or gDNA that came from T cells, B-cell-depleted T cells, or PBMCs.

The CDR3 is 15 amino acids. Germline trimming cut 3 bases from V and 8 bases from J; bases unmatched to any gene: 8. Germline V CDR1 and CDR2: SGDLS, YYNGEE. Clones were read by immunoSEQ multiplex PCR, and TCRdb kept only the in-frame ones, dropping some. The table has 20,000 to 25,000 clones, more than 70% seen once; the top ten hold 9.5% to 12%. Sequenced material: peripheral blood. The genes are TRBV9 and TRBJ1-4, with TRBD1 matching over 9 bases. The sequence derives from a human donor in a cohort sampled during active COVID-19. The donor label of this sample is uncertain. The CDR3 DNA reads TGTGCCAGCAGCGAAAAACAGGGGGCGCACGAAAAACTGTTTTTT. Translating gives CASSEKQGAHEKLFF.